These 2 T cell receptor beta chains were all obtained from the same sample, sequenced in a study of graft-versus-host responses after intestinal transplantation. Profiled with immunoSEQ multiplex PCR; TCRdb holds only in-frame clones, not every one. The sample includes about 120,000 clones, 85% to 95% of them seen just once. Their antigens are not known. Source: unstimulated CD8+ T cells sorted from spleen or lymph node cells, taken before intestinal transplant. The receptors derive from a human donor who received an intestinal transplant.

The rearrangement links TRBV6-1 to TRBJ1-5; D unclear. The CDR3 loop spans 15 amino acids. V lost 4 bases and J lost 0, with 10 bases in between. The V gene's germline CDR1 is MNHNS and CDR2 SASEGT. CDR3: CASSVISDSNQPQHF. The DNA for the CDR3 is TGTGCCAGCAGTGTTATTTCAGATAGCAATCAGCCCCAGCATTTT.

The chain combines TRBV27 with TRBJ2-7; 11 nucleotides agree with TRBD2. The junction had 7 bases not matched to a gene; V was cut back by 3 bases and J by 3 bases. Germline CDR1 reads MNHEY; CDR2 reads SMNVEV (reference sequence). The CDR3 runs to 16 residues. The CDR3 spells CASSFTPSGRNYEQYF. CDR3 bases: TGTGCCAGCAGTTTCACCCCTAGCGGGAGGAACTACGAGCAGTACTTC.